A selection of T cell receptor beta chains follows, all from one sample in a study of cytomegalovirus exposure and HLA in healthy donors. Repertoires were generated with immunoSEQ multiplex PCR, while TCRdb's copy carries only in-frame clones and drops some. The profile shows over 100,000 clones, roughly 89% of them singletons. The sample was PBMCs. The receptors stem from a woman aged 18 to 35 in good health and CMV-seronegative. The CDR3 runs from the conserved cysteine through the conserved F or W. A D gene is named only where the DNA matches it firmly. Clone size is given for some rows only: seen once, a few or many times, or a class if the clone is expanded.

j_call d_call v_call clone_size cdr3_aa cdr3_nt
TRBJ1-1 . TRBV23-1 . CASSQPGRGISAFF TGCGCCAGCAGTCAACCGGGACGGGGGATTTCAGCTTTCTTT
TRBJ1-5 TRBD1 TRBV19 once CASRGQGKPQHF TGTGCCAGTAGGGGACAGGGGAAGCCCCAGCATTTT
TRBJ1-6 TRBD1 TRBV10-2 . CASREPDQGADSPLHF TGCGCCAGCAGAGAACCAGACCAGGGGGCGGATTCACCCCTCCACTTT
TRBJ2-7 TRBD1 TRBV6-6 . CASSQPRTGNYEQYF TGTGCCAGCAGTCAACCACGGACAGGGAATTACGAGCAGTACTTC
TRBJ1-6 . TRBV18 few CASSQQTGRNSPLHF TGTGCCAGCTCACAACAAACAGGGAGAAATTCACCCCTCCACTTT
TRBJ1-5 TRBD1 TRBV10-3 . CAISETGQGNQPQHF TGTGCCATCAGTGAGACGGGACAGGGGAATCAGCCCCAGCATTTT
TRBJ2-2 . TRBV7-9 . CASSSIIGAINTGELFF TGTGCCAGCAGCTCAATCATTGGAGCCATCAACACCGGGGAGCTGTTTTTT
TRBJ1-1 . TRBV5-1 . CASSLRTANTNTEAFF TGCGCCAGCAGCCTCAGGACAGCAAATACGAACACTGAAGCTTTCTTT
TRBJ2-3 TRBD2 TRBV2 . CASSARTSGATQYF TGTGCCAGCAGTGCCCGGACTAGCGGGGCCACGCAGTATTTT
TRBJ1-1 . TRBV4-1 . CASSLAGNTEAFF TGCGCCAGCAGCCTGGCAGGGAACACTGAAGCTTTCTTT
TRBJ2-7 . TRBV5-1 . CASSLGGSSYEQYF TGCGCCAGCAGCTTGGGAGGGTCCTCCTACGAGCAGTACTTC
TRBJ2-5 TRBD2 TRBV7-9 . CASSLMGPTSTQYF TGTGCCAGCAGCCTAATGGGGCCGACTAGCACCCAGTACTTC
TRBJ2-1 TRBD1 TRBV5-1 . CASSWDRSSYNEQFF TGCGCCAGCAGCTGGGACAGAAGCTCCTACAATGAGCAGTTCTTC
TRBJ1-6 . TRBV7-9 . CASSNSLPLHF TGTGCCAGCAGCAACAGTCTACCCCTCCACTTT
TRBJ1-1 TRBD1 TRBV7-3 . CASSAGQGAYEAFF TGTGCCAGCAGCGCAGGACAGGGGGCTTATGAAGCTTTCTTT
TRBJ2-2 . TRBV10-1 once CASSQNLNTGELFF TGCGCCAGCAGTCAAAATTTGAACACCGGGGAGCTGTTTTTT
TRBJ2-1 TRBD2 TRBV5-4 . CASSSSPSGEYNEQFF TGTGCCAGCAGCTCATCGCCTAGCGGGGAGTACAATGAGCAGTTCTTC
TRBJ1-1 . TRBV11-2 . CASSFEEGEAFF TGTGCCAGCAGCTTTGAGGAGGGAGAAGCTTTCTTT
TRBJ2-5 TRBD2 TRBV6-1 . CASSETSGGKETQYF TGTGCCAGCAGTGAAACTAGCGGGGGTAAAGAGACCCAGTACTTC
TRBJ1-2 . TRBV27 . CASSLYGGRNYGYTF TGTGCCAGCAGTTTGTATGGTGGCAGAAACTATGGCTACACCTTC
TRBJ2-7 TRBD1 TRBV25-1 . CASSEFGQGRGHEQYF TGTGCCAGCAGTGAATTTGGACAGGGAAGGGGTCACGAGCAGTACTTC
TRBJ1-3 TRBD1 TRBV6-6 . CASRSQGSGNTIYF TGTGCCAGCAGGTCACAGGGGAGTGGAAACACCATATATTTT